This T cell receptor beta chain was found in a study of blood T cell repertoires in COVID-19. Study-wide background: Acute and convalescent COVID-19 samples came from the United States, Italy and Spain. PBMCs, B-cell-depleted T cells, or T cells were the source of the cDNA or gDNA that made up the material.

The CDR3 runs 13 residues. Original processing notes: Reference gene primer amplification gave nucleated cell count estimates. TCRdb's table, derived via immunoSEQ multiplex PCR, lists solely in-frame clones and lacks some. V, J and clone size were drawn from that table, and D and trimming were deduced from the DNA. The sample yields some 520,000 clones, 75% to 90% seen once. Sequencing input: peripheral blood. This clonotype was obtained from a man aged 18 to 30 with COVID-19, enrolled during active disease. This chain joins TRBV21-1 and TRBJ2-7; the D call of TRBD1 is as the table states it, not checked on the DNA. TRBV21-1 constitutes a pseudogene. The CDR3 reads CATDRDGDYEQYF. The CDR3 DNA is TGTGCCACCGACAGGGACGGGGACTACGAGCAGTACTTC.